The 24 T cell receptor beta chains below all came from one sample that was sequenced in a study of blood T cell repertoires in COVID-19. The assay was immunoSEQ multiplex PCR, and TCRdb's table has in-frame clones only and misses some. The sample lists hundreds of thousands of clones; about 90% were seen once. The material sequenced was peripheral blood. These receptors all stem from a woman between 65 and 79 years old with COVID-19, enrolled during active disease.

V and J are TRBV4-1 and TRBJ2-3, with unresolved D. Per germline, CDR1 MGHRA and CDR2 YSYEKL. CDR3 length equals 15 residues. The germline V and J ends were trimmed by 6 bases and 0 bases, with 13 bases remaining between them. CDR3 sequence (DNA): TGCGCCAGCAGTCGTTCGGAGACTAGCACAGATACGCAGTATTTT. As protein: CASSRSETSTDTQYF.

The chain couples TRBV29-1 to TRBJ2-7, with 8 nucleotides matching TRBD1. CDR3 length: 15 amino acids. The ends lost 7 bases at V and 4 bases at J; junction bases unmatched: 15. The V gene's germline CDR1 is SQVTM and CDR2 ANQGSEA. This CDR3 is CSAMSVGQGIYEQYF. In DNA, the CDR3 is TGCAGCGCCATGTCCGTAGGACAGGGTATTTACGAGCAGTACTTC.

The chain links TRBV10-3 to TRBJ1-5; D is unresolved. Germline V CDR1 and CDR2: ENHRY, SYGVKD. The germline V and J ends were trimmed by 0 bases and 0 bases, with 6 bases remaining between them. The CDR3 contains 15 residues. CDR3 sequence: CAISESGNSNQPQHF. The CDR3 DNA follows: TGTGCCATCAGTGAGTCGGGCAATAGCAATCAGCCCCAGCATTTT.

The CDR3 loop is CASSPAPNTQYF. The CDR3, as DNA: TGTGCCAGCAGCCCCGCCCCTAATACGCAGTATTTT. The rearrangement uses TRBV14 and TRBJ2-3; unclear D gene. Germline lookup yields CDR1 SGHDN and CDR2 FVKESK. Between the trimmed V and J ends, which lost 4 bases and 7 bases, there was a span of 9 bases. The CDR3 contains 12 residues.

The genes are TRBV7-8 and TRBJ2-3; tentative D call: TRBD2 (6 bases). The germline CDR1 and CDR2 sequences are SGHVS and FQNEAQ. V lost 0 bases, J lost 2 bases, and 9 bases lay in between. The CDR3 has 15 amino acids. In nucleotides, the CDR3 is TGTGCCAGCAGCTTAGCGGGGACTGCCACAGATACGCAGTATTTT. Its protein is CASSLAGTATDTQYF.

J is TRBJ2-2 and V is TRBV7-9; a weak D match, TRBD2 (6 bases). Germline V lookup: CDR1 SEHNR, CDR2 FQNEAQ (reference sequence). The CDR3 has 15 amino acids. Trimming took off 6 bases at V and 4 bases at J, with 15 bases between the two ends. CDR3 region: CASSSHRDSTGELFF. For the CDR3, the DNA is TGTGCCAGCAGTTCCCACCGGGACTCCACCGGGGAGCTGTTTTTT. Drawing the rest from reference TRBV7-9 and TRBJ2-2, the complete variable domain is DTGVSQNPRHKITKRGQNVTFRCDPISEHNRLYWYRQTLGQGPEFLTYFQNEAQLEKSRLLSDRFSAERPKGSFSTLEIQRTEQGDSAMYLCASSSHRDSTGELFFGEGSRLTVL.

V gene TRBV28 combines with J gene TRBJ1-2; TRBD1 is a possible D gene (5 bases). Germline assignment: CDR1 MDHEN and CDR2 SYDVKM. The CDR3 covers 13 residues. Trimming cost V 3 bases and J 6 bases, with 11 bases left between them. The CDR3 bases are TGTGCCAGCAGTTTGCGCAGGGCGGATGGCTACACCTTC. Translation gives CASSLRRADGYTF.

V gene TRBV29-1 combines with J gene TRBJ2-5; 9 nucleotides align to TRBD1. The V gene's germline CDR1 is SQVTM and CDR2 ANQGSEA. V was pared by 7 bases and J by 5 bases, with 14 bases of the junction left unmatched. The CDR3 consists of 15 residues. CDR3 in amino acids: CSAGGGTGRIETQYF. CDR3 DNA sequence: TGCAGCGCTGGGGGTGGGACAGGGAGGATTGAGACCCAGTACTTC.

This clone was found once. This sequence joins TRBV19 and TRBJ1-3; 7 bases align to TRBD1. After removal of 10 bases from V and 3 bases from J, the junction contained 6 bases not matched to a gene. The CDR3 has 13 amino acids. Germline assignment: CDR1 LNHDA and CDR2 SQIVND (reference sequence). The CDR3 loop is CATNDRVGNTIYF. DNA of the CDR3: TGTGCCACTAATGACAGGGTTGGAAACACCATATATTTT.

This sequence joins TRBV19 and TRBJ1-5, with a possible D match to TRBD1 (5 bases). Trimming shortened V by 2 bases and J by 0 bases, and 8 bases separated the two germline ends. The CDR3 is made up of 15 amino acids. Germline V gene data show CDR1 as LNHDA and CDR2 as SQIVND (reference sequence). CDR3 loop: CASSIPGDSNQPQHF. The CDR3 nucleotides are TGTGCCAGTAGTATACCGGGGGATAGCAATCAGCCCCAGCATTTT.

V gene TRBV29-1 combines with J gene TRBJ2-3; no definite D call. This CDR3 is 12 amino acids long. Germline assignment: CDR1 SQVTM and CDR2 ANQGSEA. V lost 7 bases to trimming and J lost 6 bases, with 14 bases between them. The CDR3 here is CSAEAPWDTQYF. The CDR3 DNA is TGCAGCGCCGAGGCCCCGTGGGATACGCAGTATTTT.

This clone came up once. The chain has TRBV4-1 and TRBJ1-1, with 9 bases that match TRBD1. Per germline, CDR1 MGHRA and CDR2 YSYEKL. The CDR3 contains 17 residues. Trimming at V came to 6 bases and at J to 1 base, leaving 12 bases not matched to a gene. The CDR3 nucleotides read TGCGCCAGCAGAAGATTCGGCGGACAGGGGCAGAACACTGAAGCTTTCTTT. It encodes CASRRFGGQGQNTEAFF.

This chain uses TRBV5-6 with TRBJ1-2; possibly TRBD1 for D (6 bases). The V gene's germline CDR1 is SGHDT and CDR2 YYEEEE. There are 16 residues in the CDR3. V dropped 6 bases and J dropped 5 bases, with 23 bases sitting between them. Written as DNA, the CDR3 is TGTGCCAGCACCGGGCGACAGGATGGGTTTCTTTATGGCTACACCTTC. Its protein is CASTGRQDGFLYGYTF.

The chain is built from TRBV4-2 and TRBJ2-7; a possible D gene is TRBD1 (5 bases). This CDR3 region has 16 residues. Per germline, CDR1 LGHNA and CDR2 YNFKEQ. Trimming removed 0 bases at V and 3 bases at J, with 15 bases between. DNA for the CDR3: TGTGCCAGCAGCCAAGATCAGGCAGGGAACGGCTACGAGCAGTACTTC. Its protein product is CASSQDQAGNGYEQYF.

The chain uses TRBV6-6 and TRBJ2-5, with a tentative D call TRBD1 (7 bases). V was trimmed by 6 bases and J by 2 bases, leaving 10 bases between them. CDR1 and CDR2 (germline): MNHNY, SVGAGI (reference sequence). The CDR3 is 13 amino acids. DNA for the CDR3: TGTGCCAGCAGGCGGGACAGACAAGAGACCCAGTACTTC. It translates to CASRRDRQETQYF.

Details on this clone: An end of the junction differs from the germline gene, which may be a read error. The gene calls are TRBV7-2 and TRBJ2-7; 7 bases align to TRBD1. In germline, CDR1 is SGHTA, CDR2 FQGNSA. This CDR3 spans 13 amino acids. CDR3: CASSSYGQAGRNF. The CDR3 region has the DNA TGTGCCAGCAGCTCGTATGGACAGGCCGGTCGGAACTTC.

This chain links TRBV11-3 with TRBJ1-6; no firm D call. Germline V gene lookup returns CDR1 SGHNT and CDR2 YENEEA. The V and J ends lost 1 base and 7 bases respectively, with 11 bases between them. This CDR3 is 15 amino acids long. The CDR3 loop is CASSLVRQKNSPLHF. The CDR3 DNA sequence: TGTGCCAGCAGCTTAGTCAGGCAGAAAAATTCACCCCTCCACTTT.

This clone was counted only a few times. As DNA, the CDR3 is TGTGCCAGCAGCAGCCTAGGGGGAGGGAACTATGGCTACACCTTC. The encoded protein is CASSSLGGGNYGYTF. The chain couples TRBV7-9 to TRBJ1-2, with D possibly matching TRBD1 (6 bases). Trimming removed 5 bases at V and 2 bases at J, with 15 bases between. The germline V gene encodes CDR1 SEHNR and CDR2 FQNEAQ (reference sequence). CDR3 length equals 15 residues.

This clone was observed a few times. This chain connects TRBV10-3 to TRBJ1-3; 9 bases map to TRBD1. The germline gives CDR1 ENHRY, CDR2 SYGVKD. CDR3 size: 15 residues. With V trimmed by 6 bases and J by 4 bases, 7 bases remained unmatched. Written as DNA, the CDR3 is TGTGCCATCAGCCCACAGGGGGCGTGGGGAAACACCATATATTTT. This encodes CAISPQGAWGNTIYF.

The chain recombines TRBV7-2 with TRBJ2-4; TRBD2 agrees at 11 bases. J was trimmed by 1 base and V by 1 base; bases with no gene match: 6. The CDR3 length is 18 residues. Germline-derived CDR1 and CDR2 are SGHTA and FQGNSA. In nucleotides, the CDR3 is TGTGCCAGCAGCTTAGTTCTAGCGGGGGGAGTGGCCAAAAACATTCAGTACTTC. Protein sequence: CASSLVLAGGVAKNIQYF.

The V and J genes are TRBV23-1 and TRBJ1-6, with D uncertain. TRBV23-1 is assigned to the ORF class and has an uncertain function. This CDR3 has 20 residues. Trimming removed 3 bases at V and 0 bases at J, with 21 bases between. CDR3 sequence reads: CASSHPFSNSRSSYNSPLHF. The DNA for the CDR3 is TGCGCCAGCAGTCACCCCTTCAGCAACTCTAGGAGCTCCTATAATTCACCCCTCCACTTT.

This clone was found once. This chain joins TRBV11-2 and TRBJ2-4; 11 nucleotides align to TRBD2. Looked up from germline, CDR1 is SGHAT and CDR2 is FQNNGV. The V and J ends lost 3 bases and 2 bases, in that order; junction bases with no gene match: 6. This CDR3 has 17 residues. The CDR3 sequence: CASSFNSGGASKNIQYF. The CDR3, as DNA: TGTGCCAGCAGCTTTAATAGCGGGGGGGCCTCCAAAAACATTCAGTACTTC.

The V call is TRBV19, the J call TRBJ2-2; D remains ambiguous. The V end was cut by 0 bases, the J end by 1 base, with 3 bases between. The CDR3 totals 14 residues. Germline V gene lookup returns CDR1 LNHDA and CDR2 SQIVND (reference sequence). The CDR3 is CASSIDRNTGELFF. The CDR3 DNA is TGTGCCAGTAGTATAGACAGGAACACCGGGGAGCTGTTTTTT. Full variable domain (rest looked up from reference TRBV19 and TRBJ2-2): DGGITQSPKYLFRKEGQNVTLSCEQNLNHDAMYWYRQDPGQGLRLIYYSQIVNDFQKGDIAEGYSVSREKKESFPLTVTSAQKNPTAFYLCASSIDRNTGELFFGEGSRLTVL.

The rearrangement links TRBV4-2 to TRBJ1-3; TRBD1 matches at 9 bases. The CDR3 extends over 18 amino acids. Trimming took 4 bases from V and 2 from J; bases not matched to a gene: 12. Per germline, CDR1 LGHNA and CDR2 YNFKEQ. CDR3 sequence (DNA): TGTGCCAGCAGCCTCTCCGCCACCGGGACAGGGACTGGAAACACCATATATTTT. The encoded protein is CASSLSATGTGTGNTIYF.